This TCR beta chain was sequenced during a study of cytomegalovirus exposure and HLA in healthy donors (dated by TCRdb to 2016 to 2017). Describing the broader study: In an earlier analysis of fewer than 750 of the donors, 250 to 300 Gb of sequence data and 95 million to 130 million unique TCR beta sequences from approximately 180 million T cells were reported. To study patterns of TCR occurrence, a later analysis re-analyzed previously published TCR beta repertoires from under 750 donors and added high-resolution HLA genotyping. An early release covering 500 to 750 HLA-typed donors comprised approximately 300 gigabases of sequencing data and 85 million to 100 million unique TCR sequences. High-throughput TCR immunosequencing, statistical association of individual TCRs with disease status, and machine learning were combined to predict cytomegalovirus infection status. A later genetic analysis took genome-wide SNP genotypes for about three fifths of the 666 donors and used that subset as a discovery cohort. About five DR-DQ haplotypes were handled as single units for association and clustering because linkage in the cohort was strong. To decide whether each TCR beta V gene segment behaved as functional or pseudogenic, an earlier analysis of some 600 of the donors relied on high-throughput TCR beta sequencing. The T cell repertoires of several hundred subjects were profiled by immunosequencing and related to cytomegalovirus serostatus. Alongside the repertoire data, information on donor age, sex, ethnicity and CMV serostatus was compiled. On average, about 240,000 unique TCR beta nucleotide sequences were sequenced per donor among some 430 genotyped donors of the cohort, with roughly 20% of those sequences being non-productive. The number of donors typed differed by locus, with 629-630 for A, B, C, DRB1 and DQB1, around 500 for DQA1, over 600 for DPA1, and around 460 for DPB1. A separate validation cohort of 100 to 150 different subjects was used in addition to the 666-subject first cohort. The study aimed to test whether cataloging public T cell receptors could reveal signatures of past pathogen exposure. HLA typing covered class I and class II loci at four-digit resolution. The genetic ancestry cluster associated with self-reported Caucasian donors included about four fifths of the roughly 360 genotyped donors. All discovery cohort repertoires had been generated using a single sequencing platform. Rather than using new phenotypic data, the later analysis identified candidate immune exposures from TCR beta sequences and from how often those sequences occurred across donors.

The CDR3 has 16 amino acids, counting the end cysteine and phenylalanine. The CDR3 DNA has 48 bases and is translated from base 1. Compared with germline, V lacks 4 bases and J lacks 0 bases; bases without a gene match: 6. The CDR1 and CDR2 encoded by the germline V gene (reference sequence) are SGHAT and FQDESV. The library was obtained by the immunoSEQ multiplex PCR assay. For the multiplex PCR, a mixture combining 60 forward primers for TCR Vbeta segments and 13 reverse primers for TCR Jbeta segments was used. The CDR3 region of rearranged TCR beta genes was amplified from genomic DNA with a multiplex PCR assay. Amplified TCR beta libraries were sequenced as 87-base-pair reads on the Illumina HiSeq System. The study's own analysis went as follows. A later analysis counted tens of millions of unique TCR beta chains across the 666 repertoires, and 9 million to 14 million of these chains were shared by at least two donors. A nearest-neighbor algorithm error-corrected the raw reads and collapsed the reads into unique sequences, merging closely related sequences to remove PCR and sequencing errors. Alignment of CDR3 sequences to IMGT reference sequences was used to assign V, D and J gene segments. Each retained sequence needed at least a six-nucleotide match to both a V gene segment and a J gene segment. A rearrangement counted as productive if the CDR3 had no stop codons and remained in frame with V and J, and every other rearrangement counted as non-productive. CDR3 was defined by IMGT convention, running from the second conserved V-encoded cysteine to the conserved J-encoded phenylalanine. The earlier analysis of 587 of the donors excluded sequences that lacked an unambiguous match to a single V gene segment. An earlier analysis of over 450 of the donors classified V segments as functional when productive rearrangements were above 56.7% and as segregating when the standard deviation between donors was above 5%. To diagnose cytomegalovirus status from the catalog of TCR beta chain sequences, a statistical classification framework was built. In a later analysis, V and J genes were assigned by comparing TCR nucleotide sequences against IMGT/GENE-DB human TR gene sequences. The TCRdist pipeline was used in a later analysis to assign CDR3 sequences and most-parsimonious VDJ recombination scenarios. A later analysis defined each TCR beta chain by its CDR3 amino acid sequence plus V-gene family, and excluded reads lacking a unique V-gene family. As a way to deal with suspected cross-contamination and a sequencing artifact, a later analysis dropped 640 or so nucleotide sequences that were highly shared and had low generation probability. In a later analysis, a clonal expansion index was calculated for each public chain from normalized within-repertoire ranks of inferred template counts. A later analysis computed generation probabilities with a VDJ recombination model fitted to out-of-frame rearrangements, and checked the results against IGoR. A later analysis scored TCR-TCR, TCR-HLA and TCR-CMV co-occurrence with hypergeometric tests, applying a repertoire-size bias correction to TCR pairs. A later analysis estimated false discovery rates by permuting HLA or CMV assignments 20 times. In a later analysis, co-occurring TCRs were grouped with DBSCAN, and TCRdist sequence similarity was added when clustering was performed within HLA-allele-positive subsets. For co-occurrence clustering, repertoires with fewer than 30,000 or more than 120,000 public chains were excluded, along with roughly five repertoires with anomalous nucleotide sharing. The table was pulled from immuneACCESS by TCRdb, which kept in-frame rearrangements only. Such tables lose some clones; where checked, under half of the loss comes from unresolved V genes, and the rest has no known cause. V and J calls and clone size follow that table, whereas D and trimming were derived from the DNA. Within this sample are under 200,000 clones, with more than 65% of them counted one time only. The ten biggest clones cover around 3.6% of the sample.

With respect to this clone: What antigen it recognizes has not been identified. No much larger clone exists at a distance of one base, and base qualities are not known.

In total, roughly 710 healthy bone marrow donors made up the cohort. At the time of sampling, every cohort member was nominally healthy, though immune exposures that went unrecorded were likely present. The donor tested CMV seropositive, placing the donor among the 310 or so seropositive members of the cohort. A peripheral blood sample was provided by each donor, and peripheral blood mononuclear cells were used for TCR beta sequencing. The Qiagen DNeasy Blood Extraction Kit was used to extract genomic DNA from the blood cell samples. Paper-wide results and their limitations: Most CMV-associated TCR beta chains appeared to be HLA-restricted in a later analysis, and the HLA associations seemed to be driven largely by CMV exposure. The authors suggested that the approach could potentially be generalized to other disease states and immunological phenotypes. At a false discovery rate of 0.05, a later analysis linked under 20,000 TCR beta sequences to specific HLA alleles. In an earlier analysis of some 640 of the donors, most TCR beta V segments were observed in productive rearrangements about 87% or about 30% of the time, broadly matching IMGT annotations. In the study, approximately 160 TCR beta chains were listed as associated with cytomegalovirus. The only immune exposure information available for the cohort was CMV serostatus. In both the original and validation cohorts, the classifier was reported to diagnose cytomegalovirus status with high specificity and sensitivity. In this cohort, only TCR beta chains were sequenced, and detectable features were limited by the absence of alpha or paired-chain data. In a later analysis, the rate of TCR association differed among HLA loci, with DRB1 alleles having the most associated TCRs and HLA-C alleles having the fewest. When HLA alleles, especially DR and DQ, strongly co-occurred, TCR associations were difficult to assign to individual alleles. In a later genetic analysis, fewer N-insertions in productive TCRs were reported among donors in an Asian-associated ancestry cluster than the approximately 670-donor mean. Three of the identified cytomegalovirus-associated TCR beta chains were confirmed in vitro to be specific for cytomegalovirus antigens. Across donors, most TCR sequences were observed very rarely, whereas some public TCRs were present in many individuals. Because the 87-base-pair reads could not distinguish some IMGT-functional V segments, including TRBV6-2 and TRBV6-3, those segments were excluded. A later analysis reported that several top co-occurrence clusters appeared linked to parvovirus B19, influenza, CMV and Epstein-Barr virus. A cluster of highly shared sequence variants was judged likely to represent a technical artifact of the sequencing pipeline. A further reported finding was that TCR beta sequences accurately predicted the HLA-A and HLA-B alleles for most subjects in the first cohort. The presence/absence analyses assumed that sequencing depth was roughly uniform across donors, and that assumption may not be true. Compared with equally common non-associated chains, HLA-associated TCR beta chains in a later analysis were more clonally expanded and had lower generation probabilities. An association between a missense DCLRE1C variant and V-gene and J-gene trimming of TCR beta chains was found in a later genetic analysis and replicated in an independent cohort. Because HLA typing was missing for some donors at each locus, association tests included only the typed subset. Linkage disequilibrium might explain the correlated functional status among segregating V segments, but an unknown experimental factor could not be ruled out. Because counts were too low, around 18 rarely observed V segments, including chromosome 9 orphons, were left out of the earlier analysis of some 640 of the donors.

The chain couples TRBV11-1 to TRBJ1-1; TRBD1 agrees with 9 junctional bases. The origin of this receptor is a man in his forties in good health and CMV-seropositive. Source material: PBMCs. Here the CDR3 is given as CASSSPGTGLNTEAFF. The DNA is TGTGCCAGCAGCTCTCCCGGGACAGGGCTGAACACTGAAGCTTTCTTT.